This TCR beta chain came from a study of vaccination and CD4 T cells after COVID-19. About the research overall: From HCoV-229E, HCoV-OC43, HCoV-NL63 and SARS-CoV-2, overlapping spike peptides were used to stimulate the cells.

The CDR3 covers 17 residues. Looked up from germline, CDR1 is MNHEY and CDR2 is SMNVEV (reference sequence). Trimming removed 5 bases from V and 1 base from J, with 15 bases in between. There are a few counts of this clonotype. What it recognizes is unknown. Study-level findings and limits: Convalescent patients had a median around 90% of post-vaccine SARS-CoV-2-reactive clones that were detected only after vaccination, not before it.

Sequence data for DNA of cultured CD4+ T cells were generated by the Oncomine TCR Beta short-read assay. Using the QIAamp micro DNA kit, genomic DNA was extracted from the CD4+ T cells that had been cultured. One entry per CDR3 protein results from TCRdb running MiXCR on the PCR reads. The sample comprises approximately 25,000 distinct CDR3 sequences, approximately 56% of which are singletons, and 6.5% to 8% rests with the top ten. Sample treatment: 10-day PBMC culture with coronavirus spike peptide pools or control peptides (ViraFEST assay). Days 3 and 7 saw half the medium replaced with fresh IL-2 medium.

This chain links TRBV27 with TRBJ1-6, with D perhaps TRBD1 (5 bases). The sample taken for sequencing was CD4+ T cells from blood, cultured in vitro. This clonotype was sampled from a human donor who had recovered from COVID-19. The CDR3: CASSRGSGSSYNSPLHF. Here the CDR3 DNA reads TGTGCCAGCAGTCGGGGGTCGGGCAGTTCCTATAATTCACCCCTCCACTTT.